One sample yielded the 9 T cell receptor beta chains listed below, sequenced in a study of molecular identifiers for immune sequencing clone quantification. TCRdb re-called the PCR reads with MiXCR, one entry per CDR3 protein. The sample carries under 800,000 distinct CDR3 sequences, about 25% recorded once. Specimen: naive CD8+ T cells from blood, with Jurkat cell RNA spiked in. Sample subset: FACS-sorted CD8+CD4-CCR7+CD45RA+ naive T cells. These receptors all stem from a human donor in good health. Some libraries in this study had Jurkat cell RNA spiked in.

This clonotype was counted at least ten times. The chain links TRBV27 to TRBJ2-3, with unresolved D. Germline lookup yields CDR1 MNHEY and CDR2 SMNVEV (reference sequence). This CDR3 spans 15 amino acids. Trimming took off 5 bases at V and 0 bases at J, with 12 bases between the two ends. CDR3 region: CASSPLKTSTDTQYF. CDR3 nucleotides: TGTGCCAGCAGTCCCTTGAAGACTAGCACAGATACGCAGTATTTT.

This clonotype was observed at least ten times. This rearrangement joins TRBV7-9 to TRBJ1-1, with a weak D call TRBD1 (6 bases). The ends were cut back, 7 bases at V and 13 bases at J, with 25 bases in the middle. Germline loops: CDR1 SEHNR, CDR2 FQNEAQ (reference sequence). The CDR3 consists of 14 residues. The CDR3 DNA is TGTGCCAGCATCCCGGTCGGCGGTGCAGGGGAGCTTTTCTTT. This sequence encodes CASIPVGGAGELFF.

Only a few counts were recorded for this clonotype. The junction departs from the called germline gene at one end, perhaps through a read error. The chain carries TRBV7-7 and TRBJ2-5; 14 bases match TRBD2. Germline V gene sequence: CDR1 SSHAT, CDR2 FNYEAQ (reference sequence). The CDR3 is made up of 18 amino acids. The CDR3 sequence: CASSSGLAGALYQETQYF. The CDR3 DNA reads as TGTGCTAGCAGCTCGGGACTAGCGGGAGCCCTGTACCAAGAGACCCAGTACTTC.

Concerning this clonotype: This could be a read error, since a much larger clone is one nucleotide away. V usage is TRBV5-4 and J usage is TRBJ2-2; D call uncertain. Per germline, CDR1 SGHNT and CDR2 YYREEE (reference sequence). The CDR3 is 17 residues long. Trimming removed 9 bases at V and 5 bases at J, with 26 bases between. Here the CDR3 reads CATDRCEAATPTGELFF. CDR3 sequence (DNA): TGTGCCACCGACCGGTGCGAGGCGGCCACTCCAACCGGGGAGCTGTTTTTT. Variable domain in full (rest from reference TRBV5-4 and TRBJ2-2): ETGVTQSPTHLIKTRGQQVTLRCSSQSGHNTVSWYQQALGQGPQFIFQYYREEENGRGNFPPRFSGLQFPNYSSELNVNALELDDSALYLCATDRCEAATPTGELFFGEGSRLTVL.

The chain couples TRBV29-1 to TRBJ2-1, with D possibly TRBD1 on 6 matching bases. Trimming left V 3 bases short and J 9 bases short, with 12 bases between. From germline, CDR1 is SQVTM and CDR2 ANQGSEA. This CDR3 region has 12 residues. Here the CDR3 reads CSVDVDSGEQFF. CDR3 in DNA: TGCAGCGTTGATGTGGACAGCGGTGAGCAGTTCTTC.

The sample holds many counts of this clonotype. One end of the junction fails to match germline, which may point to a read error. J is TRBJ2-1 and V is TRBV12-3 or TRBV12-4; the D gene could be TRBD1 or TRBD2 (5 bases each). The CDR3 contains 13 residues. The CDR3 DNA is TGTGCCAGCAGCCACCCTCAGAGGGACGAACCGGTCTTC. Translated: CASSHPQRDEPVF.

As regards this clonotype: A much more abundant neighbour one base away suggests this may be a read error. This chain links TRBV5-1 with TRBJ2-7; no definite D call. Germline V gene sequence: CDR1 SGHRS, CDR2 YFSETQ. The CDR3 covers 14 residues. Between the trimmed V and J ends, which lost 6 bases and 3 bases, there was a span of 16 bases. This chain's CDR3 is CASTPDGAYYEQYF. The CDR3 nucleotides read TGCGCCAGCACCCCGGACGGCGCGTACTACGAGCAGTACTTC. Drawing the rest from reference TRBV5-1 and TRBJ2-7, the complete variable domain is KAGVTQTPRYLIKTRGQQVTLSCSPISGHRSVSWYQQTPGQGLQFLFEYFSETQRNKGNFPGRFSGRQFSNSRSEMNVSTLELGDSALYLCASTPDGAYYEQYFGPGTRLTVT.

About this clonotype itself: The junction does not match germline at one end; this may be a read error. The chain is built from TRBV3-1 and TRBJ2-5; possible D gene TRBD2, 6 bases. CDR1 and CDR2 from the germline V gene are LGHDT and YNNKEL (reference sequence). CDR3 size: 17 residues. CDR3 in amino acids: CASSQVPPASDQETQCF. The CDR3 DNA reads as TGTGCCAGCAGCCAAGTGCCCCCGGCTAGCGACCAAGAGACCCAGTGCTTC.

This clonotype has only a few counts. The rearrangement links TRBV4-3 to TRBJ1-4; D is undetermined. This CDR3 is built from 15 residues. Per the germline V gene, CDR1 is LGHNA and CDR2 is YSLEER. Trimming cost V 1 base and J 10 bases, with 16 bases left between them. CDR3 sequence reads: CASSQVGEPEGKLFF. CDR3 sequence (DNA): TGCGCCAGCAGCCAAGTAGGCGAGCCAGAGGGAAAACTGTTTTTT.